The rows below give T cell receptor beta chains drawn from one sample of a study of blood T cell repertoires in COVID-19. Produced via immunoSEQ multiplex PCR; TCRdb's table is partial and in-frame only. The sample contains under 300,000 clones, about 91% of which appear only once. Sequenced material: PBMCs or T cells enriched from blood (not recorded which). The receptors stem from a woman aged 40 to 50 with acute COVID-19. Both conserved end residues are trimmed from each CDR3.

v_call,j_call,cdr3_length,cdr3_aa
TRBV30,TRBJ1-2,12,AWNRDRGDYGYT
TRBV7-9,TRBJ1-2,13,ASSLAGRVNYGYT
TRBV6-2/TRBV6-3,TRBJ1-1,13,ASSQRALPNTEAF
TRBV9,TRBJ2-4,12,ASSAGVAKNIQY
TRBV12-1,TRBJ2-5,18,ASSSTSEFTGGGLRETQY
TRBV19,TRBJ2-7,10,ASRRGGHEQY
TRBV5-1,TRBJ2-5,14,ASSLGTGDSQETQY
TRBV29-1,TRBJ2-2,10,SGRGLNGELF
TRBV7-2,TRBJ1-2,13,ASSPVGGTNYGYT
TRBV27,TRBJ2-2,10,ASSTGTGELF